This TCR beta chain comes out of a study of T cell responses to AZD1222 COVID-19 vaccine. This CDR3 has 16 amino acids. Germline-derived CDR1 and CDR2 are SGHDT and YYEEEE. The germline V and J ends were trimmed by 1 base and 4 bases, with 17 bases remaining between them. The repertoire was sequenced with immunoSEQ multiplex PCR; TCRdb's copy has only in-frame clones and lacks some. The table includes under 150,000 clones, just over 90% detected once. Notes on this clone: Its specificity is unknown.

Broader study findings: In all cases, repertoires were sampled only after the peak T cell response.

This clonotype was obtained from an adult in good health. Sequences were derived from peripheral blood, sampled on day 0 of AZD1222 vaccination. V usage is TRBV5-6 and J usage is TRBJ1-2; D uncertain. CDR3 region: CASSLMTGLTVYGYTF. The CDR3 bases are TGTGCCAGCAGCTTGATGACTGGACTGACCGTCTATGGCTACACCTTC.